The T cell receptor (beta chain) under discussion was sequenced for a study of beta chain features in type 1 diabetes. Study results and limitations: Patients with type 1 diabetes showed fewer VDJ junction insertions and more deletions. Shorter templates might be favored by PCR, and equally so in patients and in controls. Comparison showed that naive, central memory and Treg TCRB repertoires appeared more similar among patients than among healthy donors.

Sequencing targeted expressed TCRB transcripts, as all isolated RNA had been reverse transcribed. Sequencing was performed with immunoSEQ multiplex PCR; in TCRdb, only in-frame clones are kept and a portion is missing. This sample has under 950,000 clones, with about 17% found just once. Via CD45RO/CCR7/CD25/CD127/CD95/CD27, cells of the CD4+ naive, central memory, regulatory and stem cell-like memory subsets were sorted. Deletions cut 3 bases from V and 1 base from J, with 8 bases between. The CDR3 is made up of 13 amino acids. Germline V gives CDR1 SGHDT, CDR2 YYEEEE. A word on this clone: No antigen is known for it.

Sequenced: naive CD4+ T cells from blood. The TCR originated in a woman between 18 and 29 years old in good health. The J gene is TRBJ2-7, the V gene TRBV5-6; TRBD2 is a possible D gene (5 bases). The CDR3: CASSWTGSYEQYF. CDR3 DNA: TGTGCCAGCAGCTGGACGGGATCCTACGAGCAGTACTTC.